This passage covers 23 T cell receptor beta chains from one sample sequenced in a study of shared clonotypes between healthy human individuals. Assay: immunoSEQ multiplex PCR; the TCRdb copy retains only in-frame clones and omits some. The sample shows over 300,000 clones, 80% to 90% of them seen only once. Material for sequencing was memory CD8+ T cells sorted from blood. Subset specified: CD45RO+ cells pooled with CCR7-negative TemRA cells. These receptors all stem from a man between 18 and 29 years old in good health.

CDR3 DNA: TGTGCCAGCAGTGAATTGGGTCAGCCCCAGCATTTT. This encodes CASSELGQPQHF. The V and J genes are TRBV25-1 and TRBJ1-5; D not certain. The CDR3 is made up of 12 amino acids. V was clipped by 1 base and J by 6 bases, with 4 bases between them. CDR1 is MGHDK, CDR2 SYGVNS, per germline.

The chain joins TRBV2 to TRBJ1-2; D is unresolved. The CDR3 is 16 residues long. In germline, CDR1 is SNHLY, CDR2 FYNNEI. Trimming stripped 3 bases from V and 2 bases from J, with 16 bases between. The CDR3 sequence: CASSDPQEFSNYGYTF. The CDR3 DNA sequence: TGTGCCAGCAGTGATCCCCAGGAGTTTTCCAACTATGGCTACACCTTC.

This chain uses TRBV10-3 with TRBJ1-1; no reliable D call. The germline V gene has CDR1 ENHRY and CDR2 SYGVKD. The ends were cut back, 0 bases at V and 1 base at J, with 3 bases in the middle. The CDR3 is 13 residues long. The CDR3 protein is CAISESPNTEAFF. The CDR3 coding sequence is TGTGCCATCAGTGAGTCCCCGAACACTGAAGCTTTCTTT.

The chain has TRBV5-4 and TRBJ2-4, with D possibly being TRBD2 (7 bases). The germline gives CDR1 SGHNT, CDR2 YYREEE (reference sequence). This CDR3 comprises 14 residues. Trimming cost V 2 bases and J 8 bases, with 14 bases left between them. The CDR3 loop reads CASSFRGAEDIQYF. The CDR3 nucleotides read TGTGCCAGCAGCTTCCGGGGGGCGGAGGACATTCAGTACTTC.

This clone was counted a single time. The chain employs TRBV25-1 and TRBJ2-3; 7 bases are shared with TRBD2. This CDR3 region has 13 residues. J lost 3 bases, V lost 6 bases, and 3 bases had no gene match. Germline V gives CDR1 MGHDK, CDR2 SYGVNS. This CDR3 is CASRGEGTDTQYF. DNA of the CDR3: TGTGCCAGCAGGGGGGAGGGTACAGATACGCAGTATTTT.

V gene TRBV7-9 combines with J gene TRBJ2-3; D is uncertain. V was trimmed by 5 bases and J by 5 bases, leaving 8 bases between them. From germline, CDR1 is SEHNR and CDR2 FQNEAQ (reference sequence). This CDR3 region has 12 residues. CDR3 protein: CASSPSQDTQYF. The CDR3 DNA reads TGTGCCAGCAGCCCCAGTCAAGATACGCAGTATTTT.

This clone was recorded only once. The genes are TRBV19 and TRBJ1-1, with 12 bases that match TRBD1. The CDR3 is made up of 19 amino acids. V was clipped by 2 bases and J by 3 bases; unmatched bases: 13. Looked up from germline, CDR1 is LNHDA and CDR2 is SQIVND (reference sequence). The CDR3 coding sequence is TGTGCCAGTAGTATACCTCACCCGGGACAGGGGGCGCCGGACACTGAAGCTTTCTTT. Translated: CASSIPHPGQGAPDTEAFF.

The chain is built from TRBV4-1 and TRBJ2-2, with D uncertain. There are 11 residues in the CDR3. Germline V gene sequence: CDR1 MGHRA, CDR2 YSYEKL. Trimming removed 11 bases at V and 3 bases at J, with 7 bases between. CDR3 protein: CAVGYTGELFF. The CDR3 DNA sequence: TGCGCCGTCGGGTACACCGGGGAGCTGTTTTTT.

J is TRBJ1-2 and V is TRBV19, with unresolved D. The V gene lost 6 bases and the J gene lost 4 bases, with 21 bases spanning the gap. CDR3 size: 16 residues. The germline gives CDR1 LNHDA, CDR2 SQIVND (reference sequence). This CDR3 reads CASSSIDAELFYGYTF. The DNA for the CDR3 is TGTGCCAGTAGCAGTATAGACGCTGAACTTTTCTATGGCTACACCTTC.

V and J are TRBV4-1 and TRBJ2-3, with 11 bases fitting TRBD2. The CDR3 runs 17 residues. Germline V lookup: CDR1 MGHRA, CDR2 YSYEKL. Unmatched junction bases numbered 8, after V lost 0 bases and J lost 6 bases. The CDR3 sequence: CASSQDGSGRAADTQYF. Here the CDR3 DNA reads TGCGCCAGCAGCCAAGACGGTAGCGGGAGGGCCGCGGATACGCAGTATTTT.

Written as DNA, the CDR3 is TGTGCCAGCAGTTTCGCAGGCGCCAACTATGGCTACACCTTC. Amino acids: CASSFAGANYGYTF. This rearrangement joins TRBV27 to TRBJ1-2; D remains ambiguous. The V gene's germline CDR1 is MNHEY and CDR2 SMNVEV (reference sequence). Trimming took off 3 bases at V and 2 bases at J, with 10 bases between the two ends. This CDR3 spans 14 amino acids.

This rearrangement joins TRBV5-1 to TRBJ2-7, with D maybe TRBD1 (7 bases). Between the trimmed V and J ends, which lost 4 bases and 1 base, there was a span of 15 bases. Germline V lookup: CDR1 SGHRS, CDR2 YFSETQ. CDR3 length: 15 amino acids. The CDR3 DNA sequence: TGCGCCAGCAGCGGAGGGACAGTTTCTTCCTACGAGCAGTACTTC. Residues: CASSGGTVSSYEQYF.

J is TRBJ2-1 and V is TRBV12-5; no clear D. V lost 5 bases and J lost 9, with 8 bases in between. Germline values: CDR1 LGHNT, CDR2 FRNRAP. CDR3 length equals 11 residues. As DNA, the CDR3 is TGTGCTAGTGGTACGCCGGGTGAGCAGTTCTTC. Protein sequence: CASGTPGEQFF.

The V gene is TRBV27, the J gene TRBJ1-1; tentative D call: TRBD1 (6 bases). Germline V gives CDR1 MNHEY, CDR2 SMNVEV (reference sequence). The CDR3 has 14 amino acids. V dropped 6 bases and J dropped 3 bases, with 14 bases sitting between them. CDR3 bases: TGTGCCAGCAGAATACAGGGCTGGGACACTGAAGCTTTCTTT. This sequence encodes CASRIQGWDTEAFF.

This chain links TRBV5-8 with TRBJ2-7, with D tentatively TRBD1 or TRBD2 (5 bases each). Deletions cut 3 bases from V and 5 bases from J, with 24 bases between. Germline CDR1 is SGHTS and CDR2 is YDEGEE. The CDR3 is 17 amino acids. This CDR3 reads CASSSLFRRGFTHEQYF. Here the CDR3 DNA reads TGTGCCAGCAGCTCGCTCTTTCGCCGGGGCTTTACCCACGAGCAGTACTTC.

The chain combines TRBV28 with TRBJ2-5; the D gene is possibly TRBD2 (5 bases). Trimming took off 8 bases at V and 1 base at J, with 17 bases between the two ends. CDR1 MDHEN and CDR2 SYDVKM come from the germline V gene. This CDR3 contains 15 residues. This CDR3 is CASLEAGGLQETQYF. The CDR3 coding sequence is TGTGCCAGCCTTGAGGCAGGTGGACTCCAAGAGACCCAGTACTTC.

The chain carries TRBV27 and TRBJ2-7; the D gene is possibly TRBD2 (6 bases). The V gene lost 3 bases and the J gene lost 6 bases, with 12 bases spanning the gap. This CDR3 spans 13 amino acids. The germline V gene encodes CDR1 MNHEY and CDR2 SMNVEV (reference sequence). The CDR3 bases are TGTGCCAGCAGTTTCATCTCCGGGGGCGAGCAGTACTTC. This sequence encodes CASSFISGGEQYF.

This clone was counted a single time. The chain has TRBV18 and TRBJ2-7, with D unresolved. Germline-derived CDR1 and CDR2 are KGHSH and LQKENI. The CDR3 has 13 residues. Trimming left V 2 bases short and J 3 bases short, with 8 bases between. CDR3 DNA: TGTGCCAGCTCACCATGGCAGCACTACGAGCAGTACTTC. Protein: CASSPWQHYEQYF.

The chain joins TRBV4-1 to TRBJ2-7; D unclear. CDR1 is MGHRA, CDR2 YSYEKL, per germline. V gave up 1 base and J gave up 1 base, with 11 bases separating them. There are 15 residues in the CDR3. DNA of the CDR3: TGCGCCAGCAGCCAAGCCGCAGTGAAATCCTACGAGCAGTACTTC. The encoded protein is CASSQAAVKSYEQYF.

This clone was seen a single time. V and J are TRBV5-3 and TRBJ2-5; 7 positions agree with TRBD2. TRBV5-3 is marked as an open reading frame, function uncertain. V lost 3 bases and J lost 5; bases outside the gene matches: 10. The CDR3 is 15 residues long. The CDR3 bases are TGTGCCAGAAGCTCCGCGGCGGGAGCATCTGAGACCCAGTACTTC. It encodes CARSSAAGASETQYF.

The chain couples TRBV27 to TRBJ1-2; a weak D match, TRBD1 (6 bases). This CDR3 is 15 amino acids long. V gave up 5 bases and J gave up 3 bases, with 16 bases separating them. Germline CDR1 reads MNHEY; CDR2 reads SMNVEV (reference sequence). Here the CDR3 DNA reads TGTGCCAGCAGTATCGGCGGGGCAGGGGACTATGGCTACACCTTC. Translation: CASSIGGAGDYGYTF.

This clone was seen once. This chain uses TRBV2 with TRBJ1-2, with 7 bases lining up with TRBD1. CDR1 SNHLY and CDR2 FYNNEI come from the germline V gene. V dropped 8 bases and J dropped 3; count of bases not matched to a gene: 12. The CDR3 extends over 15 amino acids. The CDR3 spells CASGGRTGTYYGYTF. The CDR3 DNA follows: TGTGCCAGCGGAGGACGGACAGGCACCTACTATGGCTACACCTTC.

J is TRBJ2-5 and V is TRBV6-1; TRBD1 matches at 12 bases. This CDR3 is built from 16 residues. In germline, CDR1 is MNHNS, CDR2 SASEGT. Germline trimming cut 2 bases from V and 4 bases from J; bases unmatched to any gene: 5. The CDR3 bases are TGTGCCAGCAGTGAACCGGGACAGGGGGCCCGAGAGACCCAGTACTTC. This encodes CASSEPGQGARETQYF.